The clone carrying this T cell receptor (beta chain) was seen a few times. What it binds is unknown. The entry originates in a study of T cells after yellow fever vaccination. TCRdb passed the 5' RACE reads through MiXCR, listing each CDR3 protein once. Of more than 110,000 distinct CDR3 sequences listed, 6.6% are singletons. Study findings and constraints: Reappearance after the booster was observed for most primary-vaccination clones (roughly 97% CD4, about 86% CD8).

V was trimmed by 1 base and J by 10 bases, leaving 13 bases between them. The CDR3 is 13 amino acids. Germline loops: CDR1 SGHTA, CDR2 FQGNSA. The chain recombines TRBV7-2 with TRBJ2-5, with D possibly TRBD1 on 5 matching bases. Sequences were derived from CD4+ T cells sorted from PBMCs, sampled 10 days after the yellow fever booster vaccination. The clonotype was recovered from a man aged 30 to 39 who received the YFV17D yellow fever vaccine. In DNA, the CDR3 is TGTGCCAGCAGCTTAGGGACCCCCCAGGGCCAGTACTTC. The encoded protein is CASSLGTPQGQYF.